Each of the 20 T cell receptor beta chains below was sequenced from the same sample in a study of blood T cell repertoires in COVID-19 (dated by TCRdb to 2020 to 2021). Preparation of the library involved the immunoSEQ multiplex PCR assay. TCRdb provides this immuneACCESS table in a form limited to in-frame rearrangements. Some clones are lacking; in checked studies, under half of them reflect an unresolved V gene, and why the rest are absent is not known. The sample table holds fewer than 350,000 clones, of which around 86% were seen once. Around 4% of the sample lies in the top ten. Sequences were obtained from PBMCs or T cells enriched from blood (not recorded which). These receptors were obtained from a woman in her forties with acute COVID-19.

This chain links TRBV5-4 with TRBJ2-1, with 8 bases aligning to TRBD2. The CDR3 totals 16 residues. CDR1 is SGHNT and CDR2 is YYREEE in the germline V gene (reference sequence). With 4 bases clipped from V and 6 bases from J, the junction kept 12 bases outside the gene matches. The CDR3, as DNA: TGTGCCAGCAGCCCCCGAGGGAGCGGGAGCACCAATGAGCAGTTCTTC. Its translation is CASSPRGSGSTNEQFF.

V and J are TRBV6-6 and TRBJ2-2; 11 bases are shared with TRBD1. The CDR3 consists of 14 residues. Losses at the gene ends were 7 bases for V and 5 bases for J; bases not matched to a gene: 3. Germline-derived CDR1 and CDR2 are MNHNY and SVGAGI (reference sequence). CDR3 sequence: CASKGQGGTGELFF. The CDR3 DNA follows: TGTGCCAGCAAGGGACAGGGGGGTACCGGGGAGCTGTTTTTT.

The chain joins TRBV5-4 to TRBJ2-5, with 12 bases fitting TRBD2. This CDR3 has 17 residues. Trimming cost V 4 bases and J 1 base; bases outside gene matches: 8. Germline V gives CDR1 SGHNT, CDR2 YYREEE (reference sequence). The DNA of the CDR3 is TGTGCCAGCAGCCGTACGGGACTAGCGGGCCCCCAAGAGACCCAGTACTTC. It encodes CASSRTGLAGPQETQYF.

The sample holds one count of this clone. This rearrangement joins TRBV2 to TRBJ1-6; maybe TRBD1 (6 bases). V shed 1 base and J shed 9 bases, with 10 bases lying between them. The CDR3 has 14 residues. Germline V lookup: CDR1 SNHLY, CDR2 FYNNEI. CDR3 loop: CASSEEGGRSPLHF. CDR3 DNA sequence: TGTGCCAGCAGTGAAGAGGGGGGGCGTTCACCCCTCCACTTT.

About this clone itself: The DNA is left out, because the CDR3 cannot be placed on it with certainty; the CDR3 is given as TCRdb lists it. J is TRBJ1-2 and V is TRBV21-1; the table's D call, TRBD1, was not checked against the DNA. TRBV21-1 is shown as a pseudogene. Including both end residues, the CDR3 is 19 amino acids long. The CDR3 spells CASSKVGKGTGDPYCGYTF.

The chain employs TRBV28 and TRBJ1-1; D is possibly TRBD1 (5 bases). Germline loops: CDR1 MDHEN, CDR2 SYDVKM. V was pared by 6 bases and J by 9 bases, with 26 bases between. CDR3 length equals 16 residues. CDR3 amino acids: CASRGPSAGGAGKAFF. CDR3 nucleotide sequence: TGTGCCAGCAGGGGCCCGTCGGCAGGCGGGGCGGGTAAAGCTTTCTTT.

This rearrangement joins TRBV7-9 to TRBJ2-3; 9 nucleotides align to TRBD1. Germline CDR1 reads SEHNR; CDR2 reads FQNEAQ (reference sequence). This CDR3 region has 17 residues. Unmatched junction bases numbered 12, after V lost 4 bases and J lost 4 bases. CDR3 sequence (DNA): TGTGCCAGCAGCTCGTTAACCCGGGACAGGGACTCAGATACGCAGTATTTT. This sequence encodes CASSSLTRDRDSDTQYF. The full variable domain, rest sourced from reference TRBV7-9 and TRBJ2-3, is DTGVSQNPRHKITKRGQNVTFRCDPISEHNRLYWYRQTLGQGPEFLTYFQNEAQLEKSRLLSDRFSAERPKGSFSTLEIQRTEQGDSAMYLCASSSLTRDRDSDTQYFGPGTRLTVL.

The V gene is TRBV5-1, the J gene TRBJ1-1; TRBD1 agrees at 9 bases. The CDR3 loop spans 15 amino acids. The ends lost 3 bases at V and 5 bases at J; junction bases unmatched: 8. Germline CDR1 SGHRS, CDR2 YFSETQ. CDR3 sequence (DNA): TGCGCCAGCAGCTCGCCGGGACAGGGTTATACTGAAGCTTTCTTT. Its protein product is CASSSPGQGYTEAFF.

A single count supports this clone. V is TRBV28 and J is TRBJ1-4; 9 nucleotides align to TRBD1. J was trimmed by 8 bases and V by 6 bases; bases with no gene match: 4. CDR3 size: 13 residues. Germline V gene sequence: CDR1 MDHEN, CDR2 SYDVKM. The CDR3 sequence: CASRGQGGEKLFF. In DNA, the CDR3 is TGTGCCAGCAGGGGACAGGGAGGGGAAAAACTGTTTTTT.

CDR3 DNA sequence: TGTGCCAGCAGCTTAGCGAGAGAGGCGGGTATAGAGACCCAGTACTTC. Residues: CASSLAREAGIETQYF. The chain has TRBV7-2 and TRBJ2-5; TRBD2 might be the D (5 bases). Germline CDR1 is SGHTA and CDR2 is FQGNSA. This CDR3 is 16 amino acids long. Deletions cut 0 bases from V and 4 bases from J, with 15 bases between.

This clone was counted once. This sequence joins TRBV5-5 and TRBJ2-3, with 7 bases aligning to TRBD2. This CDR3 has 15 residues. Germline V gives CDR1 SGHKS, CDR2 YYEKEE (reference sequence). Trimming removed 1 base from V and 1 base from J; junction bases left unmatched: 3. The CDR3 loop reads CASSLSGLGTDTQYF. In nucleotides, the CDR3 is TGTGCCAGCAGCTTGTCAGGACTAGGCACAGATACGCAGTATTTT.

The gene calls are TRBV2 and TRBJ2-3; no clear D gene. V gave up 6 bases and J gave up 2 bases, with 15 bases separating them. The CDR3 is 15 residues long. The germline V gene has CDR1 SNHLY and CDR2 FYNNEI. The CDR3 DNA sequence: TGTGCCAGCAGCGTAACAGTGATGGCCACAGATACGCAGTATTTT. Translating it yields CASSVTVMATDTQYF.

The chain joins TRBV18 to TRBJ2-3; 10 bases are shared with TRBD2. Germline values: CDR1 KGHSH, CDR2 LQKENI. V was pared by 3 bases and J by 4 bases, with 1 base of the junction left unmatched. This CDR3 contains 14 residues. The CDR3: CASSPGLAPDTQYF. CDR3 sequence (DNA): TGTGCCAGCTCACCGGGACTAGCGCCAGATACGCAGTATTTT.

The J gene is TRBJ2-1, the V gene TRBV11-1, with 15 bases identical to TRBD2. CDR1 is SGHAT and CDR2 is FQDESV in the germline V gene (reference sequence). The CDR3 runs to 15 residues. V lost 5 bases and J lost 9; bases outside the gene matches: 5. The CDR3 sequence: CASSLGLAGGVEQFF. In DNA form, the CDR3 reads TGTGCCAGCAGCCTCGGACTAGCGGGAGGGGTTGAGCAGTTCTTC.

J is TRBJ1-3 and V is TRBV4-1; tentatively, D is TRBD1 (6 bases). The length of the CDR3 is 17 residues. Trimming cost V 0 bases and J 0 bases, with 12 bases left between them. Looked up from germline, CDR1 is MGHRA and CDR2 is YSYEKL. CDR3 region: CASSQDGQIYSGNTIYF. The DNA for the CDR3 is TGCGCCAGCAGCCAAGATGGACAGATTTACTCTGGAAACACCATATATTTT.

The chain carries TRBV11-2 and TRBJ1-1; 7 bases align to TRBD1. J gave up 6 bases and V 3 bases, and 4 bases lay outside the gene matches. CDR3 length: 13 amino acids. The germline gives CDR1 SGHAT, CDR2 FQNNGV. The CDR3 here is CASSFQGGPEAFF. In DNA, the CDR3 is TGTGCCAGCAGCTTTCAAGGGGGCCCTGAAGCTTTCTTT.

CDR3 in amino acids: CASSETAGSNTEAFF. Here the CDR3 DNA reads TGTGCCAGCAGTGAAACGGCGGGATCCAACACTGAAGCTTTCTTT. The chain links TRBV25-1 to TRBJ1-1, with D hard to call. Germline CDR1 and CDR2: MGHDK and SYGVNS. Trimming stripped 2 bases from V and 2 bases from J, with 12 bases between. CDR3 size: 15 residues.

The rearrangement links TRBV28 to TRBJ1-2, with D possibly matching TRBD1 (6 bases). V was trimmed by 8 bases and J by 1 base, leaving 11 bases between them. Germline V gives CDR1 MDHEN, CDR2 SYDVKM. The CDR3 consists of 13 residues. The chain's CDR3 is CASLDRNNYGYTF. The CDR3 coding sequence is TGTGCCAGCCTAGACAGGAATAACTATGGCTACACCTTC.

The chain couples TRBV4-2 to TRBJ2-2, with D unresolved. V was trimmed by 3 bases and J by 1 base, leaving 9 bases between them. The CDR3 loop spans 15 amino acids. CDR1 LGHNA and CDR2 YNFKEQ come from the germline V gene. The CDR3 here is CASSQTAENTGELFF. The CDR3 coding sequence is TGTGCCAGCAGCCAGACGGCGGAGAACACCGGGGAGCTGTTTTTT.

On this clone itself: It is unclear where the CDR3 begins or ends on the DNA, so no DNA is shown, and the CDR3 is as TCRdb lists it. The rearrangement links TRBV19 to TRBJ1-6; TRBD1 reflects the table's D call only, with no check against the DNA. CDR1 LNHDA and CDR2 SQIVND come from the germline V gene (reference sequence). Inclusive of both ends, the CDR3 amounts to 14 amino acids. CDR3 region: CASTSGQGYSPLHF.